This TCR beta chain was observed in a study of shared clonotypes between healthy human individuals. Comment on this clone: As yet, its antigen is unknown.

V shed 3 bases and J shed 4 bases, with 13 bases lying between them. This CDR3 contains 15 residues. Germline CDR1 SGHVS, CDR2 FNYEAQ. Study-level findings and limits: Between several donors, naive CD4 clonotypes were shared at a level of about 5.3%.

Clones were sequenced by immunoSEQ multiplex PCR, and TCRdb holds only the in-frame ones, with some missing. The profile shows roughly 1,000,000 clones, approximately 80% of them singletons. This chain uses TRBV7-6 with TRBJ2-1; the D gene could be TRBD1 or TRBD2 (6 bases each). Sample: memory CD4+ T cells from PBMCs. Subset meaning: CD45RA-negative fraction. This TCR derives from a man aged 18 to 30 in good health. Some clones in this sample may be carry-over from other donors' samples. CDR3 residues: CASSFGSGAYNEQFF. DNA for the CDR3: TGTGCCAGCAGCTTCGGGTCGGGGGCGTACAATGAGCAGTTCTTC.